Following are 26 T cell receptor beta chains from one sample sequenced in a study of blood T cell repertoires in COVID-19 (dated by TCRdb to about 2020). Library preparation employed the immunoSEQ multiplex PCR assay. TCRdb stores this immuneACCESS table with in-frame sequences only. Part of the clones is absent; in the studies checked, under half of the shortfall reflects unresolved V genes, and no reason is known for the rest. The sample table shows roughly 190,000 clones, and less than 90% are seen once. Of the sample, roughly a fifth falls within the top ten clones. Sample: peripheral blood. The receptors originated from a human donor in a cohort sampled during active COVID-19.

The V gene is TRBV10-1, the J gene TRBJ2-5; D possibly corresponds to TRBD2 (5 bases). The V and J ends lost 6 bases and 1 base respectively, with 9 bases between them. Germline lookup yields CDR1 WNHNN and CDR2 SYGVQD (reference sequence). This CDR3 is built from 13 residues. CDR3 region: CASRRTPQETQYF. DNA for the CDR3: TGCGCCAGCAGGAGGACTCCCCAAGAGACCCAGTACTTC.

The CDR3 nucleotides read TGTGCCAGCAGCTCCTTGGATACGCAGTATTTT. This gives the protein CASSSLDTQYF. V gene TRBV28 combines with J gene TRBJ2-3, with D uncertain. V was cut by 6 bases and J by 6 bases, with 7 bases left in between. Germline V CDR1 and CDR2: MDHEN, SYDVKM. The CDR3 totals 11 residues.

The genes are TRBV19 and TRBJ2-3, with 7 positions matching TRBD2. The J segment lost 9 bases and the V segment lost 5 bases, leaving 14 bases of the junction unmatched. The CDR3 is 15 amino acids. Germline lookup yields CDR1 LNHDA and CDR2 SQIVND (reference sequence). The CDR3 sequence is CASSFGTSPGRTQYF. The CDR3 DNA reads as TGTGCCAGTAGTTTCGGGACCTCTCCCGGGAGGACGCAGTATTTT. Full variable domain (rest looked up from reference TRBV19 and TRBJ2-3): DGGITQSPKYLFRKEGQNVTLSCEQNLNHDAMYWYRQDPGQGLRLIYYSQIVNDFQKGDIAEGYSVSREKKESFPLTVTSAQKNPTAFYLCASSFGTSPGRTQYFGPGTRLTVL.

CDR3 sequence: CASNTGVAKNIQYF. The CDR3 coding sequence is TGTGCCAGCAATACGGGAGTGGCCAAAAACATTCAGTACTTC. The chain employs TRBV2 and TRBJ2-4, with D possibly matching TRBD2 (6 bases). Germline V gives CDR1 SNHLY, CDR2 FYNNEI. The CDR3 sequence is 14 residues long. Trimming cost V 7 bases and J 1 base, with 11 bases left between them.

The CDR3 sequence is CASSLSSGTQETQYF. The CDR3 DNA is TGCGCCAGCAGCTTGTCGAGCGGGACTCAAGAGACCCAGTACTTC. The gene calls are TRBV5-1 and TRBJ2-5; 7 bases are shared with TRBD2. The V and J ends lost 1 base and 2 bases, in that order; junction bases with no gene match: 5. Germline V CDR1 and CDR2: SGHRS, YFSETQ. The CDR3 spans 15 residues. The full variable domain, rest sourced from reference TRBV5-1 and TRBJ2-5, is KAGVTQTPRYLIKTRGQQVTLSCSPISGHRSVSWYQQTPGQGLQFLFEYFSETQRNKGNFPGRFSGRQFSNSRSEMNVSTLELGDSALYLCASSLSSGTQETQYFGPGTRLLVL.

This clone appeared once. This rearrangement joins TRBV7-3 to TRBJ2-5; no definite D call. Trimming stripped 4 bases from V and 4 bases from J, with 10 bases between. CDR3 length: 13 residues. Germline CDR1 and CDR2: SGHTA and FQGTGA. The CDR3 sequence: CASSSYLVETQYF. The CDR3, as DNA: TGTGCCAGCAGCTCCTACTTAGTAGAGACCCAGTACTTC.

V usage is TRBV19 and J usage is TRBJ2-7; 8 nucleotides match TRBD2. V was clipped by 3 bases and J by 3 bases; unmatched bases: 4. This CDR3 has 14 residues. Per the germline V gene, CDR1 is LNHDA and CDR2 is SQIVND (reference sequence). The CDR3, as DNA: TGTGCCAGTAGTATCGTAGCGGGACTCTACGAGCAGTACTTC. It translates to CASSIVAGLYEQYF.

This clone was observed a single time. The chain joins TRBV5-1 to TRBJ1-1, with D perhaps matching TRBD1 (6 bases). CDR1 and CDR2 from the germline V gene are SGHRS and YFSETQ. The CDR3 consists of 15 residues. V was trimmed by 0 bases and J by 1 base, leaving 10 bases between them. The CDR3 loop is CASSLGPTGNTEAFF. CDR3 DNA sequence: TGCGCCAGCAGCTTGGGGCCGACAGGGAACACTGAAGCTTTCTTT. Variable domain in full (rest from reference TRBV5-1 and TRBJ1-1): KAGVTQTPRYLIKTRGQQVTLSCSPISGHRSVSWYQQTPGQGLQFLFEYFSETQRNKGNFPGRFSGRQFSNSRSEMNVSTLELGDSALYLCASSLGPTGNTEAFFGQGTRLTVV.

The gene calls are TRBV5-1 and TRBJ1-2; D perhaps matches TRBD1 (6 bases). The CDR3 runs to 15 residues. The germline V gene encodes CDR1 SGHRS and CDR2 YFSETQ. The V end was cut by 4 bases, the J end by 6 bases, with 19 bases between. CDR3 amino acids: CASSTLMGTLDGYTF. The DNA for the CDR3 is TGCGCCAGCAGCACTTTAATGGGGACACTTGATGGCTACACCTTC.

The rearrangement joins TRBV6-6 to TRBJ1-5; D ambiguous. This CDR3 is built from 15 residues. Trimming took 2 bases from V and 10 from J, leaving 18 bases between them. The germline V gene encodes CDR1 MNHNY and CDR2 SVGAGI (reference sequence). The CDR3 region is CASSYRAPVSAPQHF. CDR3 sequence (DNA): TGTGCCAGCAGTTACCGAGCCCCTGTCTCCGCTCCCCAGCATTTT.

This clone was seen a handful of times. CDR3 protein: CASGTRHGETQYF. Written as DNA, the CDR3 is TGTGCCAGCGGGACTAGACATGGAGAGACCCAGTACTTC. The chain couples TRBV2 to TRBJ2-5; 8 bases are shared with TRBD2. The CDR3 spans 13 residues. With V trimmed by 8 bases and J by 4 bases, 6 bases remained unmatched. Looked up from germline, CDR1 is SNHLY and CDR2 is FYNNEI.

V gene TRBV10-1 combines with J gene TRBJ2-1; D might be TRBD2 (5 bases). Germline values: CDR1 WNHNN, CDR2 SYGVQD (reference sequence). The CDR3 totals 15 residues. V gave up 9 bases and J gave up 0 bases, with 15 bases separating them. In nucleotides, the CDR3 is TGCGCCAGTTCTGCGGGCGAGAGCTCCTACAATGAGCAGTTCTTC. This gives the protein CASSAGESSYNEQFF.

This clone was seen only once. This chain connects TRBV5-4 to TRBJ2-5; D is uncertain. Per germline, CDR1 SGHNT and CDR2 YYREEE (reference sequence). The germline V and J ends were trimmed by 0 bases and 1 base, with 7 bases remaining between them. This CDR3 comprises 14 residues. The CDR3 reads CASSLAGFQETQYF. Written as DNA, the CDR3 is TGTGCCAGCAGCTTGGCAGGTTTCCAAGAGACCCAGTACTTC. The full variable domain, completed using reference TRBV5-4 and TRBJ2-5, is ETGVTQSPTHLIKTRGQQVTLRCSSQSGHNTVSWYQQALGQGPQFIFQYYREEENGRGNFPPRFSGLQFPNYSSELNVNALELDDSALYLCASSLAGFQETQYFGPGTRLLVL.

This clone was detected once. The rearrangement uses TRBV2 and TRBJ1-2, with TRBD1 matching 11 bases. Per the germline V gene, CDR1 is SNHLY and CDR2 is FYNNEI. V shed 9 bases, J shed 8 bases, and the junction held 11 bases outside the gene matches. CDR3 length: 14 amino acids. The CDR3 region is CARAGQGVVGGYTF. DNA for the CDR3: TGTGCCAGGGCGGGACAGGGGGTTGTCGGGGGCTACACCTTC.

This chain links TRBV6-5 with TRBJ2-3, with a possible D match to TRBD2 (6 bases). Trimming cost V 6 bases and J 10 bases, with 17 bases left between them. Germline CDR1 MNHEY, CDR2 SVGAGI. The CDR3 is made up of 13 amino acids. The DNA for the CDR3 is TGTGCCAGCAGCTCCCCGACTAGAAGACCGCAGTATTTT. This translates into CASSSPTRRPQYF.

The chain uses TRBV7-9 and TRBJ1-6; D remains unclear. Germline-derived CDR1 and CDR2 are SEHNR and FQNEAQ (reference sequence). Deletions cut 3 bases from V and 9 bases from J, with 15 bases between. The CDR3 runs 15 residues. Here the CDR3 DNA reads TGTGCCAGCAGCTTGGGTGGCCCCACGGGTTCACCCCTCCACTTT. This translates into CASSLGGPTGSPLHF.

This chain joins TRBV14 and TRBJ2-7; 11 positions match TRBD2. The CDR3 sequence is 15 residues long. Germline CDR1 reads SGHDN; CDR2 reads FVKESK. V lost 3 bases to trimming and J lost 4 bases; unmatched junction nucleotides: 5. The chain's CDR3 is CASSQTSSGRYEQYF. Written as DNA, the CDR3 is TGTGCCAGCAGCCAGACTTCTAGCGGGAGGTACGAGCAGTACTTC.

This rearrangement joins TRBV12-3 or TRBV12-4 to TRBJ1-2; the D is unclear. Between the trimmed V and J ends, which lost 5 bases and 7 bases, there was a span of 11 bases. CDR3 length: 12 amino acids. The CDR3 DNA reads as TGTGCCAGCAGTAGATTCTCCGGTGGCTACACCTTC. It yields the protein CASSRFSGGYTF.

This clone was recorded once. The rearrangement links TRBV5-4 to TRBJ2-2, with 7 bases matching TRBD2. Per the germline V gene, CDR1 is SGHNT and CDR2 is YYREEE (reference sequence). The CDR3 is 16 residues long. V lost 1 base and J lost 6; bases outside the gene matches: 9. This CDR3 reads CASSLPLGEGAGELFF. In DNA form, the CDR3 reads TGTGCCAGCAGCTTGCCTTTGGGGGAGGGTGCCGGGGAGCTGTTTTTT.

The V gene is TRBV6-5, the J gene TRBJ1-1; possibly TRBD1 for D (5 bases). The CDR3 totals 13 residues. CDR1 and CDR2 (germline): MNHEY, SVGAGI. The V gene lost 4 bases and the J gene lost 4 bases, with 10 bases spanning the gap. The DNA of the CDR3 is TGTGCCAGCAGTTCCCCCAGGGTCACTGAAGCTTTCTTT. It codes for CASSSPRVTEAFF.

This clone was observed once. The chain has TRBV10-3 and TRBJ2-3; 7 bases are shared with TRBD2. CDR3 length: 15 amino acids. Germline V gene data show CDR1 as ENHRY and CDR2 as SYGVKD. V shed 6 bases and J 2 bases; nucleotides not matched to a gene: 8. CDR3 in amino acids: CAIRATAGVTDTQYF. The CDR3 region has the DNA TGTGCCATCAGGGCTACTGCGGGGGTCACAGATACGCAGTATTTT.

J is TRBJ1-2 and V is TRBV11-2, with D unresolved. CDR1 is SGHAT and CDR2 is FQNNGV in the germline V gene. The length of the CDR3 is 14 residues. V lost 1 base and J lost 4, with 10 bases in between. For the CDR3, the DNA is TGTGCCAGCAGCTTAGCGCAGTCAATCTATGGCTACACCTTC. As protein: CASSLAQSIYGYTF.

The rearrangement uses TRBV2 and TRBJ1-2; D gene ambiguous. This CDR3 has 15 residues. The germline V gene encodes CDR1 SNHLY and CDR2 FYNNEI. With 7 bases removed from V and 4 bases from J, the gap between germline ends came to 19 bases. The CDR3 bases are TGTGCCAGCACCCCCTTTTTGCAGGAGGGCTATGGCTACACCTTC. Translation: CASTPFLQEGYGYTF.

This rearrangement joins TRBV1 to TRBJ2-7; the DNA was not compared with TRBD2, the D call given in the table. TRBV1 is assigned pseudogene status. The CDR3 runs to 10 residues. This chain's CDR3 is CTSSRRGQYV. The CDR3 DNA sequence: TGCACCAGCAGCCGTCGGGGGCAGTACGTC.

The chain is built from TRBV28 and TRBJ2-5, with TRBD1 identical over 9 bases. The CDR3 totals 13 residues. Looked up from germline, CDR1 is MDHEN and CDR2 is SYDVKM. The V segment lost 8 bases and the J segment 2 bases; nucleotides outside the gene matches: 3. The CDR3 here is CASGQGRQETQYF. For the CDR3, the DNA is TGTGCCAGCGGACAGGGGAGACAAGAGACCCAGTACTTC.

V is TRBV10-3 and J is TRBJ1-2; 7 bases map to TRBD1. This CDR3 has 15 amino acids. V gave up 3 bases and J gave up 4 bases; unmatched junction bases: 8. Germline values: CDR1 ENHRY, CDR2 SYGVKD. Here the CDR3 DNA reads TGTGCCATCAGTGAAAGACAGGGATACCTCTATGGCTACACCTTC. Protein: CAISERQGYLYGYTF.